This TCR beta chain was recovered during a study of T cells in Graves' hyperthyroidism and ophthalmopathy. Clinical symptoms, serum thyroxine, TRAb, thyroid ultrasound and orbital computed tomography informed diagnoses. General study findings and limits: By a 13 V-J model, ophthalmopathy was set apart from stable hyperthyroidism.

Ten or more counts support this clonotype. Its antigen is unidentified. Template material for amplifying TCR beta CDR3 regions consisted of RNA transcripts. During a first-round RT-PCR of the TCR CDR3, the HTBI primer set was used. TCRdb passed the multiplex PCR reads through MiXCR, listing each CDR3 protein once. The sample contains about half a million distinct CDR3 sequences, roughly 20% of which appear only once. What was sequenced was blood. The sequence came from a man aged 18 to 29 with Graves' hyperthyroidism.

CDR3 DNA: TGTGCCAGCAGCTTAGGGGACAGCAAATACGAGCAGTACTTC. Amino acid sequence: CASSLGDSKYEQYF. The chain recombines TRBV11-2 with TRBJ2-7; 7 bases line up with TRBD1. Germline loops: CDR1 SGHAT, CDR2 FQNNGV. This CDR3 has 14 residues. V gave up 1 base and J gave up 4 bases; unmatched junction bases: 4.